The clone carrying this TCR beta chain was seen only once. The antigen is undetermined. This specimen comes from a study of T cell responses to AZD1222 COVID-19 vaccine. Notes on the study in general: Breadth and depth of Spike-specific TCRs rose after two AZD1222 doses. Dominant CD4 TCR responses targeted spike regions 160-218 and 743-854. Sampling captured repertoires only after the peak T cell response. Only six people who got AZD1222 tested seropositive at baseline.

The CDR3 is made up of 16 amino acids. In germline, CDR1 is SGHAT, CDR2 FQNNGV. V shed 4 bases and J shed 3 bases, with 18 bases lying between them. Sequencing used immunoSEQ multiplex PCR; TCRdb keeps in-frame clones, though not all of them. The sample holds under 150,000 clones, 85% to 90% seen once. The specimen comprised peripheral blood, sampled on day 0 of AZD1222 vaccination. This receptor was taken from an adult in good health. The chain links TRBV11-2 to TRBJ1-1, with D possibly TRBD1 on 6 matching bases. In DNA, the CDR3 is TGTGCCAGCAGCTCCGTATGGGGGGCGCCGGACACTGAAGCTTTCTTT. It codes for CASSSVWGAPDTEAFF.